The 29 T cell receptor beta chains below come from one sample, sequenced in a study of control samples from healthy donors and cancer patients. Sequenced by immunoSEQ multiplex PCR; TCRdb stores in-frame clones only, minus some. The sample has tens of thousands of clones, approximately 80% seen once; the top ten hold about 16%. Material for sequencing was blood. The receptor set was obtained from a man in his fifties in good health.

This clone showed up just a few times. At the DNA level, this CDR3 is encoded by other sequences in the same sample as well. The V and J genes are TRBV9 and TRBJ2-3; D ambiguous. The V end lost 4 bases, the J end lost 3 bases, and 6 bases lay between the germline ends. Germline CDR1 is SGDLS and CDR2 is YYNGEE. The CDR3 covers 12 residues. As DNA, the CDR3 is TGTGCCAGCAGCCCAACAACAGATACGCAGTATTTT. This encodes CASSPTTDTQYF. The entire variable domain, with the rest obtained from reference TRBV9 and TRBJ2-3, is as follows: DSGVTQTPKHLITATGQRVTLRCSPRSGDLSVYWYQQSLDQGLQFLIQYYNGEERAKGNILERFSAQQFPDLHSELNLSSLELGDSALYFCASSPTTDTQYFGPGTRLTVL.

This clone appeared a few times. The chain combines TRBV11-2 with TRBJ2-3; 12 bases are a match to TRBD2. The CDR3 length is 19 residues. From germline, CDR1 is SGHAT and CDR2 FQNNGV. The ends lost 5 bases at V and 3 bases at J; junction bases unmatched: 15. The CDR3 DNA follows: TGTGCCAGCAGCCACGGGACAGGGCCTAGCGGGAGGGGAACAGATACGCAGTATTTT. Protein sequence: CASSHGTGPSGRGTDTQYF.

The chain combines TRBV29-1 with TRBJ2-7; D is possibly TRBD1 or TRBD2 (5 bases each). V was trimmed by 5 bases and J by 0 bases, leaving 20 bases between them. The CDR3 is 16 amino acids. The V gene's germline CDR1 is SQVTM and CDR2 ANQGSEA. The CDR3 region has the DNA TGCAGCGTTTCGTGGGGCGGGCCTGCCGACTCCTACGAGCAGTACTTC. The encoded protein is CSVSWGGPADSYEQYF.

The gene calls are TRBV7-8 and TRBJ2-2; D is unclear. V lost 1 base and J lost 7, with 7 bases in between. Germline V gene sequence: CDR1 SGHVS, CDR2 FQNEAQ. The length of the CDR3 is 13 residues. CDR3 amino acids: CASSLVGSGELFF. The CDR3 DNA sequence: TGTGCCAGCAGCTTAGTGGGTAGCGGGGAGCTGTTTTTT.

This clone appeared once. The DNA is left out, because the CDR3 cannot be placed on it with certainty; the CDR3 is given as TCRdb lists it. The gene calls are TRBV21-1 and TRBJ2-7; TRBD2, the table's D call, was not compared with the DNA. TRBV21-1 is listed as a pseudogene. The CDR3 numbers 16 amino acids, ends counted. The CDR3 loop is CASSKAVAGGTYEQYF.

The count of this clone is one. The gene calls are TRBV29-1 and TRBJ1-2; 7 bases line up with TRBD1. The V and J ends lost 6 bases and 3 bases, in that order; junction bases with no gene match: 10. Germline CDR1 and CDR2: SQVTM and ANQGSEA. This CDR3 has 14 residues. This CDR3 reads CSVGGLQGYYGYTF. The CDR3 region has the DNA TGCAGCGTCGGGGGCTTACAGGGGTACTATGGCTACACCTTC.

CDR3 protein: CASRRQGAMGWVAFF. In DNA, the CDR3 is TGTGCCAGCAGGCGACAGGGGGCTATGGGGTGGGTTGCTTTCTTT. The chain is built from TRBV28 and TRBJ1-1; 10 positions match TRBD1. With V trimmed by 6 bases and J by 11 bases, 15 bases remained unmatched. Germline values: CDR1 MDHEN, CDR2 SYDVKM. This CDR3 is 15 amino acids long.

The gene calls are TRBV7-7 and TRBJ2-1; 12 nucleotides agree with TRBD2. This CDR3 contains 17 residues. Trimming at V came to 5 bases and at J to 6 bases, leaving 11 bases not matched to a gene. Germline lookup yields CDR1 SSHAT and CDR2 FNYEAQ (reference sequence). The CDR3 nucleotides are TGTGCCAGCAGCCAACGGGCCGGACTAGCGGGACTCAATGAGCAGTTCTTC. Protein product: CASSQRAGLAGLNEQFF.

Of note for this clone: At one end, the junction sequence differs from germline, possibly due to a read error. The V call is TRBV28, the J call TRBJ2-7; 10 nucleotides match TRBD2. Germline CDR1 and CDR2: MDHEN and SYDVKM. The CDR3 loop spans 12 amino acids. This CDR3 reads CASSSPSGLADF. The CDR3 coding sequence is TGTGCCAGCAGTTCTCCCTCCGGACTAGCGGACTTC. The full variable domain, rest sourced from reference TRBV28 and TRBJ2-7, is DVKVTQSSRYLVKRTGEKVFLECVQDMDHENMFWYRQDPGLGLRLIYFSYDVKMKEKGDIPEGYSVSREKKERFSLILESASTNQTSMYLCASSSPSGLADFGPGTRLTVT.

The rearrangement uses TRBV29-1 and TRBJ2-1, with TRBD2 matching over 7 bases. V was clipped by 7 bases and J by 3 bases; unmatched bases: 9. This CDR3 is built from 14 residues. CDR1 is SQVTM, CDR2 ANQGSEA, per germline. The CDR3 region is CSAQAGTFYNEQFF. Written as DNA, the CDR3 is TGCAGCGCCCAAGCGGGGACGTTCTACAATGAGCAGTTCTTC.

The chain employs TRBV7-2 and TRBJ2-3; 7 bases map to TRBD2. The CDR3 covers 17 residues. The V segment lost 4 bases and the J segment 0 bases; nucleotides outside the gene matches: 10. Germline CDR1 reads SGHTA; CDR2 reads FQGNSA. CDR3 loop: CASSSPARGSSTDTQYF. The DNA for the CDR3 is TGTGCCAGCAGCTCCCCCGCGCGGGGGTCTAGCACAGATACGCAGTATTTT.

This chain links TRBV19 with TRBJ1-1; 10 nucleotides align to TRBD1. Germline values: CDR1 LNHDA, CDR2 SQIVND (reference sequence). The CDR3 contains 16 residues. The trim removed 5 bases at V and 4 bases at J, leaving 10 bases unmatched. This CDR3 is CASSESRTGGGTEAFF. Written as DNA, the CDR3 is TGTGCCAGTAGTGAGAGCAGGACAGGGGGAGGCACTGAAGCTTTCTTT.

The chain recombines TRBV7-2 with TRBJ1-4, with D tentatively TRBD1 (6 bases). Germline lookup yields CDR1 SGHTA and CDR2 FQGNSA. Trimming shortened V by 4 bases and J by 7 bases, and 16 bases separated the two germline ends. This CDR3 spans 15 amino acids. CDR3 DNA sequence: TGTGCCAGCAGCTCCGTAGGGGGGGTAATTGAAAAACTGTTTTTT. Its translation is CASSSVGGVIEKLFF. The full variable domain, in which reference TRBV7-2 and TRBJ1-4 provide the parts outside the CDR3, is GAGVSQSPSNKVTEKGKDVELRCDPISGHTALYWYRQSLGQGLEFLIYFQGNSAPDKSGLPSDRFSAERTGGSVSTLTIQRTQQEDSAVYLCASSSVGGVIEKLFFGSGTQLSVL.

The chain carries TRBV18 and TRBJ2-7; maybe TRBD1 (5 bases). This CDR3 has 13 amino acids. V lost 5 bases and J lost 5, with 13 bases in between. Germline lookup yields CDR1 KGHSH and CDR2 LQKENI. The chain's CDR3 is CASSTTRVNEQYF. The CDR3 coding sequence is TGTGCCAGCTCAACGACCAGGGTGAACGAGCAGTACTTC.

This chain connects TRBV18 to TRBJ1-1; 7 bases are a match to TRBD1. The CDR3 runs 15 residues. In germline, CDR1 is KGHSH, CDR2 LQKENI. V lost 6 bases and J lost 6; bases outside the gene matches: 13. The CDR3: CASSPGGGRLSEAFF. CDR3 DNA: TGTGCCAGCTCCCCAGGGGGTGGGCGTTTATCTGAAGCTTTCTTT.

The chain couples TRBV11-1 to TRBJ2-2; D gene uncertain. The V and J ends lost 3 bases and 6 bases respectively, with 5 bases between them. Germline CDR1 SGHAT, CDR2 FQDESV (reference sequence). This CDR3 is 12 amino acids long. CDR3 sequence: CASSFVAGELFF. The CDR3 coding sequence is TGTGCCAGCAGCTTTGTGGCCGGGGAGCTGTTTTTT.

The J gene is TRBJ1-2, the V gene TRBV21-1; the DNA was not used to check the table's D call, TRBD1. TRBV21-1 is designated a pseudogene. The CDR3 extends over 12 amino acids. The CDR3 sequence: CASRTALCGYTF. The CDR3 bases are TGTGCCAGCCGGACAGCACTATGTGGCTACACCTTC.

The chain's CDR3 is CASSEATISRGEKLFF. DNA of the CDR3: TGTGCCAGCAGTGAAGCGACTATATCGAGGGGCGAAAAACTGTTTTTT. V usage is TRBV6-1 and J usage is TRBJ1-4, with a weak D call TRBD1 (5 bases). Deletions cut 0 bases from V and 8 bases from J, with 16 bases between. CDR1 is MNHNS, CDR2 SASEGT, per germline. This CDR3 comprises 16 residues.

The chain combines TRBV7-2 with TRBJ2-3; the match to TRBD2 covers 9 bases. CDR1 SGHTA and CDR2 FQGNSA come from the germline V gene. The V gene end was trimmed by 5 bases and the J gene end by 2 bases; junction bases not matched to a gene: 8. The CDR3 has 16 amino acids. CDR3: CASSGGTSRLTDTQYF. The CDR3 DNA follows: TGTGCCAGCAGCGGAGGGACTAGCCGACTCACAGATACGCAGTATTTT.

J is TRBJ2-5 and V is TRBV6-5, with 10 bases lining up with TRBD2. With 6 bases clipped from V and 6 bases from J, the junction kept 10 bases outside the gene matches. CDR1 is MNHEY and CDR2 is SVGAGI in the germline V gene. The CDR3 is 15 amino acids. CDR3 amino acids: CASSLGLAGGQTQYF. In DNA, the CDR3 is TGTGCCAGCAGCCTCGGCTTAGCGGGAGGACAGACCCAGTACTTC.

This chain connects TRBV7-2 to TRBJ1-2; maybe TRBD1 (5 bases). The V end lost 7 bases, the J end lost 0 bases, and 21 bases lay between the germline ends. This CDR3 region has 17 residues. Germline CDR1 and CDR2: SGHTA and FQGNSA. CDR3 sequence: CASTPRGGQAPNYGYTF. The CDR3 DNA follows: TGTGCCAGCACTCCTAGGGGAGGGCAGGCTCCTAACTATGGCTACACCTTC.

The rearrangement links TRBV7-6 to TRBJ2-2, with D maybe TRBD2 (6 bases). Germline CDR1 is SGHVS and CDR2 is FNYEAQ. CDR3 length: 15 amino acids. Trimming took 1 base from V and 3 from J, leaving 9 bases between them. The CDR3 here is CASSLERGYTGELFF. CDR3 bases: TGTGCCAGCAGCTTAGAACGGGGGTACACCGGGGAGCTGTTTTTT.

The table lists this clone with a count of one. The chain links TRBV7-9 to TRBJ2-1, with TRBD2 as a possible D gene (5 bases). Trimming shortened V by 3 bases and J by 7 bases, and 16 bases separated the two germline ends. Germline lookup yields CDR1 SEHNR and CDR2 FQNEAQ (reference sequence). The length of the CDR3 is 15 residues. DNA for the CDR3: TGTGCCAGCAGCTTCTTAGCGAGAGATTTGAATGAGCAGTTCTTC. Residues: CASSFLARDLNEQFF.

V and J are TRBV6-5 and TRBJ2-5; 7 positions agree with TRBD1. Germline CDR1 MNHEY, CDR2 SVGAGI. CDR3 length: 13 residues. Trimming took 6 bases from V and 5 from J; bases not matched to a gene: 6. The DNA for the CDR3 is TGTGCCAGCAGGGGGACAGAGTGGGAGACCCAGTACTTC. Protein sequence: CASRGTEWETQYF.

This clone occurred a few times. V is TRBV7-2 and J is TRBJ2-7, with D maybe TRBD2 (5 bases). This CDR3 has 13 residues. Trimming shortened V by 5 bases and J by 7 bases, and 15 bases separated the two germline ends. The V gene's germline CDR1 is SGHTA and CDR2 FQGNSA. The CDR3 is CASSDGLVGEQYF. CDR3 DNA: TGTGCCAGCAGCGATGGACTGGTGGGAGAGCAGTACTTC. The variable domain in full, with the rest retrieved from reference TRBV7-2 and TRBJ2-7, is GAGVSQSPSNKVTEKGKDVELRCDPISGHTALYWYRQSLGQGLEFLIYFQGNSAPDKSGLPSDRFSAERTGGSVSTLTIQRTQQEDSAVYLCASSDGLVGEQYFGPGTRLTVT.

The chain carries TRBV6-6 and TRBJ2-1, with 7 positions matching TRBD2. The germline V gene has CDR1 MNHNY and CDR2 SVGAGI (reference sequence). CDR3 length: 14 residues. V lost 3 bases and J lost 5; bases outside the gene matches: 4. DNA of the CDR3: TGTGCCAGCAGTTATGGACTAGTCGACAATGAGCAGTTCTTC. Its protein is CASSYGLVDNEQFF.

The chain links TRBV6-6 to TRBJ1-2; no clear D gene. The CDR3 spans 12 residues. The germline V gene encodes CDR1 MNHNY and CDR2 SVGAGI (reference sequence). V lost 7 bases and J lost 7, with 13 bases in between. The CDR3 spells CASTTRVGGYTF. The CDR3 bases are TGTGCCAGCACCACACGGGTGGGTGGCTACACCTTC.

This clone was found once. CDR3 loop: CASGQQGANTGELFF. The CDR3, as DNA: TGTGCCAGCGGACAACAGGGCGCGAACACCGGGGAGCTGTTTTTT. This rearrangement joins TRBV7-2 to TRBJ2-2, with TRBD1 as a possible D gene (6 bases). The CDR3 has 15 amino acids. Trimming removed 8 bases from V and 0 bases from J, with 13 bases in between. Germline V gives CDR1 SGHTA, CDR2 FQGNSA.

The gene calls are TRBV5-6 and TRBJ1-1; the D is unclear. Germline CDR1 SGHDT, CDR2 YYEEEE. The V end was cut by 2 bases, the J end by 5 bases, with 10 bases between. The CDR3 has 13 residues. The CDR3 region is CASSFYRYTEAFF. The CDR3 bases are TGTGCCAGCAGCTTCTACAGATATACTGAAGCTTTCTTT.